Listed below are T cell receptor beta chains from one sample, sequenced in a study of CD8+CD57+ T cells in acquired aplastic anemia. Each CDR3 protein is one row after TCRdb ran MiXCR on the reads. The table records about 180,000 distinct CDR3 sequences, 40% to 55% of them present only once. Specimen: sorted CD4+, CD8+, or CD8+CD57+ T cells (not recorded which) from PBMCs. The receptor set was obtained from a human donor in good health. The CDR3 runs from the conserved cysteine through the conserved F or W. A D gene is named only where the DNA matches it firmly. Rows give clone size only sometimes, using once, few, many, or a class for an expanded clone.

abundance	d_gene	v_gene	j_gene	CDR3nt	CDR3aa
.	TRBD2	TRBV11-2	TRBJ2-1	TGTGCCAGCAGTTCACCGGGACTAGCGAGTTACAATGAGCAGTTCTTC	CASSSPGLASYNEQFF
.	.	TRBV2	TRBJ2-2	TGTGCCAGCAGTGTTCGGGGAGAGGTGACCGGGGAGCTGTTTTTT	CASSVRGEVTGELFF
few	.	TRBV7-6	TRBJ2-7	TGTGCCAGCAGCCCTAGCCAGGGCTACGAGCAGTACTTC	CASSPSQGYEQYF
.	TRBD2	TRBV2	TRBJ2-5	TGTGCCAGCAGTGGGGCGGTAGCGGGGGTGACCCAGTACTTC	CASSGAVAGVTQYF
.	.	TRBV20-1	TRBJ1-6	TGCAGTGCTAGTGAACCGGGGGATTTTTCACCCCTCCACTTT	CSASEPGDFSPLHF
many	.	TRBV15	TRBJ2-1	TGTGCCACCAGCAGAGAGAGGGCCATGATAGGATACAATGAGCAGTTCTTC	CATSRERAMIGYNEQFF
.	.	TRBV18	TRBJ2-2	TGTGCCAGCTCACCACGTCTCTCACAAGACACCGGGGAGCTGTTTTTT	CASSPRLSQDTGELFF
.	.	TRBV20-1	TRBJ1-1	TGCAGTGCTAGTCCGGGACACACAGAAGCTTTCTTT	CSASPGHTEAFF
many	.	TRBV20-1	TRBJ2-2	TGCAGTGCCCCAATAGGTTCGAACACCGGGGAGCTGTTTTTT	CSAPIGSNTGELFF
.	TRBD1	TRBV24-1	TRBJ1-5	TGTGCCACCAGTGACAATCAGGGGGCCAATAAACCCCAGCATTTT	CATSDNQGANKPQHF